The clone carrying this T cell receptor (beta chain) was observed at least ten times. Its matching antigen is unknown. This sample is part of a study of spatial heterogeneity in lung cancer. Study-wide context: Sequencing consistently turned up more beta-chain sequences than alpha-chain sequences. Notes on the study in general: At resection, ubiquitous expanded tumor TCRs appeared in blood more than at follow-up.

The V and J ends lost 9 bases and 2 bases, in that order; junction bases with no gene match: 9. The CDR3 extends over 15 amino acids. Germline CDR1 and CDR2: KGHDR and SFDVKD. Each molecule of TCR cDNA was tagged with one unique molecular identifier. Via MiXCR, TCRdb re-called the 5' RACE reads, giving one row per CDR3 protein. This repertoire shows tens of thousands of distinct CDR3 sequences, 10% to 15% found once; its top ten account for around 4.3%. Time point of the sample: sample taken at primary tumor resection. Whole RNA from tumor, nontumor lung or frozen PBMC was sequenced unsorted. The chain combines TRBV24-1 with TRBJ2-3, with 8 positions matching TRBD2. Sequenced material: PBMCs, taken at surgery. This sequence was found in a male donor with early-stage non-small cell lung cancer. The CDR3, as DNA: TGTGCCACCGCTGGGACTAGTGAACACACAGATACGCAGTATTTT. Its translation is CATAGTSEHTDTQYF.